This entry is about one T cell receptor beta chain. Its antigen is unidentified. The sample has other DNA sequences that encode this CDR3 too. The data derive from a study of cytomegalovirus exposure and HLA in healthy donors. Regarding the study as a whole: Beyond CMV serostatus, there was no information to go on about immune exposure. Another analysis was done later, and it associated over 15,000 TCR beta sequences with HLA alleles at 0.05 false discovery rate.

The study ran its PCR with 60 Vbeta and 13 Jbeta primers. Assay used: immunoSEQ multiplex PCR; TCRdb lists only in-frame clones, some missing. The data hold about 130,000 clones, with more than 75% observed a single time. The CDR3 has 14 amino acids. V was clipped by 5 bases and J by 2 bases, with 12 bases between them. Germline CDR1 reads SGHVS; CDR2 reads FQNEAQ. The sample comprised PBMCs. The rearrangement links TRBV7-8 to TRBJ2-5; D ambiguous. This sequence was found in a male donor in good health and CMV-seronegative. The CDR3 DNA is TGTGCCAGCAGCCCTAGGCGTAGTCAAGAGACCCAGTACTTC. Encoded protein: CASSPRRSQETQYF.